This passage covers 3 T cell receptor beta chains from one sample sequenced in a study of Ad26.COV2.S vaccination and SARS-CoV-2 variants. The sample's treatment: roughly 20 received Ad26.COV2.S at low or high dose, single or two shots; about five received placebo; per-sample allocation not given. The study sampled participants on day 63 after the first vaccine or placebo injection. This table comes from immunoSEQ multiplex PCR, and its TCRdb copy is limited to in-frame clones, with some not included. The sample records 350,000 to 500,000 clones, less than 95% being singletons. The input for sequencing was peripheral blood, taken in a trial of Ad26.COV2.S vaccine versus placebo. The receptors shown here come from a person between 18 and 65 years old who received the Ad26.COV2.S COVID-19 vaccine or a placebo.

The J gene is TRBJ2-5, the V gene TRBV9; 10 nucleotides agree with TRBD2. The V and J ends lost 4 bases and 5 bases, in that order; junction bases with no gene match: 8. This CDR3 contains 15 residues. CDR1 SGDLS and CDR2 YYNGEE come from the germline V gene. The CDR3, as DNA: TGTGCCAGCAGCCCGCGGACTAGCGGTTGGGAGACCCAGTACTTC. This gives the protein CASSPRTSGWETQYF.

The CDR3 sequence is CASSLAGRVDYNEQFF. The CDR3 nucleotides are TGTGCCAGCAGCTTAGCGGGAAGGGTTGACTACAATGAGCAGTTCTTC. V and J are TRBV7-8 and TRBJ2-1; D remains ambiguous. The CDR3 sequence is 16 residues long. The germline V gene encodes CDR1 SGHVS and CDR2 FQNEAQ. Trimming took off 0 bases at V and 3 bases at J, with 12 bases between the two ends.

This chain links TRBV7-2 with TRBJ2-6, with D maybe TRBD1 (5 bases). CDR1 SGHTA and CDR2 FQGNSA come from the germline V gene. V was clipped by 5 bases and J by 4 bases, with 12 bases between them. The CDR3 has 15 residues. The CDR3 loop reads CASSARVRGANVLTF. Here the CDR3 DNA reads TGTGCCAGCAGCGCCAGGGTTAGGGGGGCCAACGTCCTGACTTTC. The full variable domain, its missing parts supplied by reference TRBV7-2 and TRBJ2-6, is GAGVSQSPSNKVTEKGKDVELRCDPISGHTALYWYRQSLGQGLEFLIYFQGNSAPDKSGLPSDRFSAERTGGSVSTLTIQRTQQEDSAVYLCASSARVRGANVLTFGAGSRLTVL.